This is a list of T cell receptor beta chains from one sample in a study of response to subunit inactivated influenza vaccine. TCRdb processed the RT-PCR reads anew with MiXCR; each CDR3 protein has one entry. The sample contains about 540,000 distinct CDR3 sequences, 20% to 25% of which appear only once. The same sample was also used in a study of T cells expressing NK-cell markers.

Source: CD4+ T cells sorted from PBMCs, taken 11 to 12 days after vaccination. Receptor source: a middle-aged man who received an inactivated influenza vaccine. CDR3s include the opening cysteine and the closing phenylalanine or tryptophan. D genes are given only for firm matches. Expanded clones are given a class, and other clones once, few, many or no size at all.

j_gene,len,v_gene,abundance,d_gene,CDR3aa,CDR3nt
TRBJ2-1,14,TRBV20-1,-,-,CSARRQGFPNEQFF,TGCAGTGCCAGAAGGCAAGGGTTTCCCAATGAGCAGTTCTTC
TRBJ2-5,13,TRBV7-2,-,-,CASSDVLAETQYF,TGTGCCAGCAGCGACGTTTTAGCGGAGACCCAGTACTTC
TRBJ1-2,15,TRBV7-9,few,TRBD1,CASSYSGQGASGYTF,TGTGCCAGCAGCTACTCGGGACAGGGGGCTTCTGGCTACACCTTC
TRBJ2-6,20,TRBV11-2,few,TRBD1,CASSSLLWTGFRSGANVLTF,TGTGCCAGCAGCTCCCTGCTCTGGACAGGATTTCGCTCTGGGGCCAACGTCCTGACTTTC
TRBJ2-7,15,TRBV6-2/TRBV6-3,-,TRBD2,CASRPSGSLGYEQYF,TGTGCCAGCAGACCTAGCGGGAGTTTAGGCTACGAGCAGTACTTC
TRBJ2-2,13,TRBV7-2,-,-,CASSSRETGELFF,TGTGCCAGCAGCTCTAGGGAGACCGGGGAGCTGTTTTTT
TRBJ2-7,17,TRBV5-1,few,TRBD1,CASSSGTGGHSNYEQYF,TGCGCCAGCAGCAGCGGGACAGGGGGACATTCCAACTACGAGCAGTACTTC
TRBJ1-1,13,TRBV28,few,-,CASWVQANTEAFF,TGTGCCAGCTGGGTTCAGGCTAACACTGAAGCTTTCTTT
TRBJ1-1,13,TRBV5-1,once,-,CASSSSPGTEAFF,TGCGCCAGCAGCTCGTCACCGGGGACTGAAGCTTTCTTT
TRBJ2-5,15,TRBV20-1,-,TRBD1,CSARGTGGSGETQYF,TGCAGTGCTAGAGGGACAGGGGGTAGTGGGGAGACCCAGTACTTC
TRBJ1-1,14,TRBV11-2,-,TRBD1,CASSLDPQGAEAFF,TGTGCCAGCAGCTTAGATCCACAGGGGGCTGAAGCTTTCTTT
TRBJ2-1,12,TRBV6-2/TRBV6-3,-,-,CASRSFINEQFF,TGTGCCAGCAGATCTTTTATCAATGAGCAGTTCTTC
TRBJ2-1,14,TRBV20-1,many,TRBD2,CSARMASGSNEQFF,TGCAGTGCTAGAATGGCTAGCGGGAGCAATGAGCAGTTCTTC
TRBJ2-7,14,TRBV7-2,few,-,CASSPQWTSYEQYF,TGTGCCAGCAGCCCCCAGTGGACCTCCTACGAGCAGTACTTC
TRBJ2-5,13,TRBV7-9,few,-,CASSPRTWETQYF,TGTGCCAGCAGCCCCAGGACGTGGGAGACCCAGTACTTC